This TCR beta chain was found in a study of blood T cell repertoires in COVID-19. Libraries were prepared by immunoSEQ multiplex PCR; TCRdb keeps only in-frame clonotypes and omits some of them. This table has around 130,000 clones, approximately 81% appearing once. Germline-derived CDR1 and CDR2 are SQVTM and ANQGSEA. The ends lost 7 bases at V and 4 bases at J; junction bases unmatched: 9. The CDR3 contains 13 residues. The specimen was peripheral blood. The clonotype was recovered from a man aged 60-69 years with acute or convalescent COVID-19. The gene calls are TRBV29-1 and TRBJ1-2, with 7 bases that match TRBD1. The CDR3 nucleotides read TGCAGCGCCCCGGCACAGGGGATCTATGGCTACACCTTC. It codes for CSAPAQGIYGYTF.